This TCR beta chain was recovered during a study of blood T cell repertoires in COVID-19. Across the study: Acute-phase and convalescent COVID-19 samples originated in the United States, Italy and Spain. Sample material is recorded as cDNA or gDNA derived from T cells, B-cell-depleted T cells, or PBMCs.

Trimming removed 2 bases from V and 4 bases from J; junction bases left unmatched: 12. Germline values: CDR1 GTSNPN, CDR2 SVGIG (reference sequence). The CDR3 consists of 16 residues. Methods used by the authors: Amplified reference gene primers provided the basis for estimating nucleated cell counts. Profiled with immunoSEQ multiplex PCR; TCRdb holds only in-frame clones, not every one. V and J calls plus clone size are reproduced from that table; the DNA served to infer D and trimming. The data contain roughly 290,000 clones, roughly 89% of them singletons. This receptor was identified in a man aged 25 to 40 with acute or convalescent COVID-19. Sequencing was performed on peripheral blood. The rearrangement uses TRBV30 and TRBJ1-2, with TRBD1 identical over 8 bases. In DNA form, the CDR3 reads TGTGCCTGGAGTCTCCCTGCGGGACAGGCAGCCTATGGCTACACCTTC. Protein product: CAWSLPAGQAAYGYTF.